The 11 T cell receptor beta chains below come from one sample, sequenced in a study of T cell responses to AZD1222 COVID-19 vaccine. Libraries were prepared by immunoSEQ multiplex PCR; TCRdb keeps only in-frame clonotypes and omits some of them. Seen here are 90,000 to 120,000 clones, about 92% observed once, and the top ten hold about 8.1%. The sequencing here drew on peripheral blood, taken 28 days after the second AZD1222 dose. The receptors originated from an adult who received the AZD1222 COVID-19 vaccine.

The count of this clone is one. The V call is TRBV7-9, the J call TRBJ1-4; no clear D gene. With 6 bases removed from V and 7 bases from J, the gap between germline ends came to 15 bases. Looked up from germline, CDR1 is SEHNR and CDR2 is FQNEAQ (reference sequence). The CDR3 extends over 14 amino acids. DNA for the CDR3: TGTGCCAGCAGTTCCAGGTCCCCTGGTGAAAAACTGTTTTTT. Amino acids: CASSSRSPGEKLFF.

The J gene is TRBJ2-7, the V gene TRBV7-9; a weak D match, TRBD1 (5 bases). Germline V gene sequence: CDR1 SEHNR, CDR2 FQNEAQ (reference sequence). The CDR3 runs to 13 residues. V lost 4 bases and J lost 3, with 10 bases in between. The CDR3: CASSSEDSYEQYF. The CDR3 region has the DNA TGTGCCAGCAGCTCAGAAGACAGCTACGAGCAGTACTTC.

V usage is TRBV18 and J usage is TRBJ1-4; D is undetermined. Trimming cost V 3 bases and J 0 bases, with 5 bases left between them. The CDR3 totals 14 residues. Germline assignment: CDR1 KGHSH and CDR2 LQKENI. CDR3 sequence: CASSPGTTNEKLFF. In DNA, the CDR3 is TGTGCCAGCTCACCGGGTACAACTAATGAAAAACTGTTTTTT.

CDR3 residues: CASSSGSFPYTDTQYF. The CDR3 DNA sequence: TGTGCCAGCAGCTCCGGATCCTTCCCTTACACAGATACGCAGTATTTT. This sequence joins TRBV11-2 and TRBJ2-3; D is unclear. Trimming shortened V by 4 bases and J by 2 bases, and 16 bases separated the two germline ends. CDR3 length: 16 residues. From germline, CDR1 is SGHAT and CDR2 FQNNGV.

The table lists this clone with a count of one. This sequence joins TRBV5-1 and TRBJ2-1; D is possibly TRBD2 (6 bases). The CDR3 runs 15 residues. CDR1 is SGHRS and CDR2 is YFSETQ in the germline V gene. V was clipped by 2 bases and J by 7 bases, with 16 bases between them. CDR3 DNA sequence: TGCGCCAGCAGCTTCGAAGGGAGGTCAGGGAATGAGCAGTTCTTC. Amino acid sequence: CASSFEGRSGNEQFF.

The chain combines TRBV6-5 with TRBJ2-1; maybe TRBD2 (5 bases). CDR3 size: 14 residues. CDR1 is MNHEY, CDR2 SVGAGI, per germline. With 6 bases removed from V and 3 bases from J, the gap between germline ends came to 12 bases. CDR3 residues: CASRLGLDYNEQFF. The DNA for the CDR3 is TGTGCCAGCAGACTTGGACTGGACTACAATGAGCAGTTCTTC.

The CDR3: CASRYRDSYSNQPQHF. In DNA, the CDR3 is TGTGCCAGCAGGTACCGGGACAGCTATAGCAATCAGCCCCAGCATTTT. The chain uses TRBV6-2 or TRBV6-3 and TRBJ1-5, with 7 bases aligning to TRBD1. CDR1 MNHEY and CDR2 SVGEGT come from the germline V gene. The CDR3 sequence is 16 residues long. Losses at the gene ends were 6 bases for V and 0 bases for J; bases not matched to a gene: 8.

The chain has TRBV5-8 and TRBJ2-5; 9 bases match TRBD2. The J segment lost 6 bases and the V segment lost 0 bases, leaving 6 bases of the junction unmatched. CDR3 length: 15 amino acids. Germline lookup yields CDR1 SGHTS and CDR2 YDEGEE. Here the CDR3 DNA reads TGTGCCAGCAGCTTGGAGGCCCTAGCGGGAAAGACCCAGTACTTC. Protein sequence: CASSLEALAGKTQYF.

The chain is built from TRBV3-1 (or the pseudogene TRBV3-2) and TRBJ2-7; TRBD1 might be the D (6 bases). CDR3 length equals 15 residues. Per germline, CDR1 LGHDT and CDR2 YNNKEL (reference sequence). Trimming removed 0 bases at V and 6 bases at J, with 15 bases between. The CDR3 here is CASSQDPDRRSEQYF. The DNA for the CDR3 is TGTGCCAGCAGCCAAGATCCGGACAGACGGAGCGAGCAGTACTTC.

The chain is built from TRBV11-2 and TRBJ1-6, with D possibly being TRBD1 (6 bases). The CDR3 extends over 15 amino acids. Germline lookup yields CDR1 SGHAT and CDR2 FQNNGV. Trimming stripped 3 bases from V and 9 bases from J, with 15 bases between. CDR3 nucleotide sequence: TGTGCCAGCAGCTTTTTGGAGGGGGAACGTTCACCCCTCCACTTT. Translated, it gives CASSFLEGERSPLHF.

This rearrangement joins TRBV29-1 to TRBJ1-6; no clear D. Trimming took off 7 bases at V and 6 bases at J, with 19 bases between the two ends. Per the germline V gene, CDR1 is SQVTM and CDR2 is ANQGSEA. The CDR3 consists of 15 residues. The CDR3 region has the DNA TGCAGCGCCAGGTTTTCGGCTAGCGGTAATTCACCCCTCCACTTT. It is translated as CSARFSASGNSPLHF.